This passage covers 31 T cell receptor beta chains from one sample sequenced in a study of Graves' ophthalmopathy and Graves' hyperthyroidism listed by TCRdb under 2018. Reads for this sample came from an Illumina HiSeq 2000. TCR beta CDR3 regions were amplified from RNA transcripts for repertoire sequencing. HTBI primers and the Qiagen OneStep RT-PCR kit were used in a first-round RT-PCR, which was followed by a second-round multiplex PCR, size selection and purification. TCRdb ran its own pipeline on the public reads, namely fastp trimming at Q25 and MiXCR clone calling, and kept in-frame beta chains. Rows with a matching CDR3 protein are joined into one entry that keeps the most common DNA and genes. This sample comprises over 150,000 distinct CDR3 sequences, less than 45% of them detected only once. Of the sample, under 6.5% falls within the top ten clones. The sample taken for sequencing was peripheral blood. The receptors were sampled from a woman in her thirties or forties with Graves' ophthalmopathy. Donor details come from another sample of the same person, matched by shared clones.

In this sample, this clonotype turned up many times. A much larger clone differs by one base, so this may be a read error. The V call is TRBV18, the J call TRBJ1-6; 7 bases line up with TRBD1. The J segment lost 6 bases and the V segment lost 8 bases, leaving 7 bases of the junction unmatched. Per the germline V gene, CDR1 is KGHSH and CDR2 is LQKENI. This CDR3 has 14 residues. This chain's CDR3 is CASPRTGPNSPLHF. In DNA, the CDR3 is TGTGCCAGCCCGCGGACAGGACCTAATTCACCCCTCCACTTT.

The table lists this clonotype with many counts. V usage is TRBV27 and J usage is TRBJ2-2; D might be TRBD1 or TRBD2, each matching 5 bases. The V gene's germline CDR1 is MNHEY and CDR2 SMNVEV (reference sequence). V was cut by 8 bases and J by 0 bases, with 13 bases left in between. The CDR3 sequence is 15 residues long. As DNA, the CDR3 is TGTGCCAGCCGACGGGACGCTCCGAACACCGGGGAGCTGTTTTTT. This gives the protein CASRRDAPNTGELFF.

This clonotype showed up many times. One end of the junction does not line up with germline, which may come from a read error. The V call is TRBV28, the J call TRBJ2-7; TRBD1 might be the D (6 bases). Germline loops: CDR1 MDHEN, CDR2 SYDVKM. The CDR3 length is 10 residues. The CDR3 DNA reads TGTGCCAGCAGTCGGGACATTTGGCTCTTC. It encodes CASSRDIWLF.

This clonotype was recorded at least ten times. This chain links TRBV12-3 or TRBV12-4 with TRBJ2-5; TRBD2 matches at 10 bases. The CDR3 runs to 14 residues. Unmatched junction bases numbered 8, after V lost 6 bases and J lost 7 bases. The CDR3 coding sequence is TGTGCCAGCAGCCCAGCGGGAGGGCCGGGGACCCAGTACTTC. This gives the protein CASSPAGGPGTQYF.

The chain recombines TRBV12-3 or TRBV12-4 with TRBJ1-1, with D possibly TRBD1 on 6 matching bases. The length of the CDR3 is 18 residues. V was shortened by 2 bases and J by 0 bases, with 19 bases between the two germline ends. CDR3 DNA: TGTGCCAGCAGTTTACCGGGGGCACGTCCCGACGTGAACACTGAAGCTTTCTTT. This codes for CASSLPGARPDVNTEAFF.

This clonotype was observed a single time. The V call is TRBV12-3 or TRBV12-4, the J call TRBJ2-6; D possibly corresponds to TRBD2 (6 bases). Trimming removed 5 bases at V and 0 bases at J, with 11 bases between. The CDR3 is 16 residues long. The CDR3 coding sequence is TGTGCCAGCAGTGCCGGACTAAGCTCTGGGGCCAACGTCCTGACTTTC. Translated, it gives CASSAGLSSGANVLTF.

This clonotype was detected many times. The rearrangement joins TRBV7-8 to TRBJ1-5, with D unclear. The CDR3 is 14 amino acids. V lost 1 base, J lost 6 bases, and 10 bases lay in between. Looked up from germline, CDR1 is SGHVS and CDR2 is FQNEAQ. The CDR3 reads CASSLEAGLQPQHF. The CDR3 DNA sequence: TGTGCCAGCAGCTTAGAGGCAGGTCTTCAGCCCCAGCATTTT.

Many counts were recorded for this clonotype. V gene TRBV6-5 combines with J gene TRBJ2-7; D is ambiguous. V dropped 5 bases and J dropped 2 bases, with 10 bases sitting between them. The CDR3 runs to 13 residues. Germline V CDR1 and CDR2: MNHEY, SVGAGI. The CDR3 region has the DNA TGTGCCAGCAGTCCTGAGACACCCTACGAGCAGTACTTC. Protein product: CASSPETPYEQYF.

This clonotype was detected many times. This CDR3 is CASSRDRVYEQYF. The CDR3 coding sequence is TGTGCCAGCAGCCGAGACAGGGTCTACGAGCAGTACTTC. The chain links TRBV7-2 to TRBJ2-7, with 7 nucleotides matching TRBD1. The CDR3 is 13 residues long. The V gene's germline CDR1 is SGHTA and CDR2 FQGNSA. J lost 3 bases, V lost 5 bases, and 4 bases had no gene match.

This clonotype was detected once. The V call is TRBV19, the J call TRBJ2-7; 7 bases agree with TRBD1. The CDR3 totals 13 residues. V lost 6 bases and J lost 7; bases outside the gene matches: 9. The germline gives CDR1 LNHDA, CDR2 SQIVND (reference sequence). CDR3 bases: TGTGCCAGTAGCCCTCTGCAGGGACAGGAGCAGTACTTC. This encodes CASSPLQGQEQYF.

This clonotype has a count of ten or more. The V and J genes are TRBV20-1 and TRBJ2-2, with D unresolved. Germline loops: CDR1 DFQATT, CDR2 SNEGSKA (reference sequence). The CDR3 contains 14 residues. Between the trimmed V and J ends, which lost 1 base and 4 bases, there was a span of 10 bases. The CDR3 bases are TGCAGTGCTAGAGCCCGGTCGGGCACCGGGGAGCTGTTTTTT. It encodes CSARARSGTGELFF.

J is TRBJ2-7 and V is TRBV6-2 or TRBV6-3; D is ambiguous. This CDR3 spans 15 amino acids. Germline CDR1 MNHEY, CDR2 SVGEGT. The germline V and J ends were trimmed by 2 bases and 0 bases, with 11 bases remaining between them. DNA for the CDR3: TGTGCCAGCAGTTACGTGGCGGATTCCTCCTACGAGCAGTACTTC. Residues: CASSYVADSSYEQYF.

This clonotype was picked up many times. V is TRBV27 and J is TRBJ1-1, with 7 bases matching TRBD1. Germline loops: CDR1 MNHEY, CDR2 SMNVEV (reference sequence). The V and J ends lost 3 bases and 4 bases, in that order; junction bases with no gene match: 5. The CDR3 runs 14 residues. The CDR3 is CASSFVAGGTEAFF. CDR3 DNA: TGTGCCAGCAGTTTTGTGGCAGGGGGCACTGAAGCTTTCTTT.

This clonotype was counted a single time. This chain uses TRBV6-2 or TRBV6-3 with TRBJ2-7; 7 positions match TRBD2. Trimming at V came to 2 bases and at J to 0 bases, leaving 13 bases not matched to a gene. The germline CDR1 and CDR2 sequences are MNHEY and SVGEGT. CDR3 size: 18 residues. CDR3 residues: CASSYVASGVVSSYEQYF. The CDR3 coding sequence is TGTGCCAGCAGTTACGTTGCTAGCGGAGTCGTTAGCTCCTACGAGCAGTACTTC.

This clonotype has ten or more counts. This sequence joins TRBV6-5 and TRBJ2-2; no reliable D call. Germline CDR1 reads MNHEY; CDR2 reads SVGAGI. The CDR3 runs 16 residues. Trimming pared 0 bases from V and 6 bases from J, leaving 14 bases between. The CDR3 bases are TGTGCCAGCAGTTACTCACGTCCAGGCAATCCCGGGGAGCTGTTTTTT. This sequence encodes CASSYSRPGNPGELFF.

This clonotype has a count of ten or more. The CDR3 nucleotides read TGTGCCAGCACAAGGAGGGGGAGCAGGGACACTGAAGCTTTCTTT. Translated: CASTRRGSRDTEAFF. The chain recombines TRBV6-1 with TRBJ1-1, with a weak D call TRBD1 (6 bases). Trimming took 7 bases from V and 3 from J, leaving 18 bases between them. Germline V lookup: CDR1 MNHNS, CDR2 SASEGT. The CDR3 consists of 15 residues.

Ten or more counts support this clonotype. The chain carries TRBV5-4 and TRBJ2-4, with 9 bases matching TRBD1. Germline V gene data show CDR1 as SGHNT and CDR2 as YYREEE (reference sequence). The CDR3 has 15 residues. Losses at the gene ends were 6 bases for V and 1 base for J; bases not matched to a gene: 5. The CDR3 DNA sequence: TGTGCCAGCACCGTGGGACAGGGTGCCAAAAACATTCAGTACTTC. This sequence encodes CASTVGQGAKNIQYF.

V gene TRBV6-1 combines with J gene TRBJ2-7; 10 bases are a match to TRBD1. V was pared by 6 bases and J by 1 base, with 6 bases of the junction left unmatched. This CDR3 is built from 15 residues. CDR1 and CDR2 from the germline V gene are MNHNS and SASEGT. DNA for the CDR3: TGTGCCAGCAGGGGACAGGGGTTGGGGTCCTACGAGCAGTACTTC. Protein: CASRGQGLGSYEQYF.

The chain recombines TRBV18 with TRBJ2-7; 10 bases are a match to TRBD1. This CDR3 is 16 amino acids long. Germline values: CDR1 KGHSH, CDR2 LQKENI. J gave up 3 bases and V 0 bases, and 5 bases lay outside the gene matches. The CDR3, as DNA: TGTGCCAGCTCACCACCCGGGACAGGGGTTCTCTACGAGCAGTACTTC. This codes for CASSPPGTGVLYEQYF.

The chain couples TRBV12-3 or TRBV12-4 to TRBJ1-5; no clear D. The CDR3 loop spans 13 amino acids. Between the trimmed V and J ends, which lost 3 bases and 6 bases, there was a span of 9 bases. The CDR3: CASSLFSGQPQHF. The DNA for the CDR3 is TGTGCCAGCAGTTTGTTTTCGGGTCAGCCCCAGCATTTT.

The rearrangement uses TRBV12-3 or TRBV12-4 and TRBJ1-1; tentatively, D is TRBD1 (5 bases). V was cut by 8 bases and J by 0 bases, with 13 bases left in between. The CDR3 runs to 14 residues. The CDR3 spells CASAGGLMNTEAFF. The CDR3 region has the DNA TGTGCCAGCGCTGGGGGACTCATGAACACTGAAGCTTTCTTT.

The sample holds many counts of this clonotype. V gene TRBV27 combines with J gene TRBJ2-2, with TRBD1 matching over 9 bases. V was clipped by 6 bases and J by 5 bases; unmatched bases: 4. The CDR3 is made up of 14 amino acids. Per germline, CDR1 MNHEY and CDR2 SMNVEV (reference sequence). The CDR3 coding sequence is TGTGCCAGCAGGCAAGGGACAGGGACCGGGGAGCTGTTTTTT. Residues: CASRQGTGTGELFF.

This clonotype was observed many times. The chain couples TRBV15 to TRBJ1-6; D is undetermined. In germline, CDR1 is LNHNV, CDR2 YYDKDF (reference sequence). The CDR3 has 12 amino acids. V was cut by 8 bases and J by 8 bases, with 10 bases left in between. In DNA, the CDR3 is TGTGCCACCGCGGAGGGATATTCACCCCTCCACTTT. Encoded protein: CATAEGYSPLHF. The whole variable domain, filled in from reference TRBV15 and TRBJ1-6, reads DAMVIQNPRYQVTQFGKPVTLSCSQTLNHNVMYWYQQKSSQAPKLLFHYYDKDFNNEADTPDNFQSRRPNTSFCFLDIRSPGLGDTAMYLCATAEGYSPLHFGNGTRLTVT.

This clonotype was observed at least ten times. The V call is TRBV28, the J call TRBJ1-2; weak D call: TRBD1 (5 bases). This CDR3 contains 17 residues. CDR1 is MDHEN, CDR2 SYDVKM, per germline. V lost 2 bases and J 4 bases, leaving 20 bases between the germline ends. CDR3 DNA sequence: TGTGCCAGCAGTTTAGCCGCGCAGACAGCAGGGATCTATGGCTACACCTTC. It yields the protein CASSLAAQTAGIYGYTF.

Only one count was recorded for this clonotype. The J gene is TRBJ1-1, the V gene TRBV9; D might be TRBD1 (6 bases). This CDR3 region has 16 residues. Germline CDR1 reads SGDLS; CDR2 reads YYNGEE. Trimming took off 5 bases at V and 2 bases at J, with 19 bases between the two ends. In DNA form, the CDR3 reads TGTGCCAGCAGACCCCTCACAGGGTCCCTTAACACTGAAGCTTTCTTT. It specifies CASRPLTGSLNTEAFF.

This clonotype was observed at least ten times. J is TRBJ2-5 and V is TRBV6-5, with D possibly being TRBD2 (6 bases). This CDR3 is 15 amino acids long. CDR1 MNHEY and CDR2 SVGAGI come from the germline V gene. V shed 2 bases and J shed 5 bases, with 15 bases lying between them. The CDR3 loop reads CASSYGPGVGETQYF. The CDR3 DNA sequence: TGTGCCAGCAGTTACGGCCCGGGAGTAGGGGAGACCCAGTACTTC.

This clonotype was recorded at least ten times. The chain carries TRBV28 and TRBJ1-5; D is perhaps TRBD1 (6 bases). Trimming cost V 6 bases and J 6 bases, with 18 bases left between them. The CDR3 covers 15 residues. The germline CDR1 and CDR2 sequences are MDHEN and SYDVKM. CDR3 sequence (DNA): TGTGCCAGCAGCCCCCCCACAGGGACCGGTCAGCCCCAGCATTTT. This codes for CASSPPTGTGQPQHF.

The chain couples TRBV6-2 or TRBV6-3 to TRBJ2-4, with D perhaps TRBD2 (6 bases). Germline V gene data show CDR1 as MNHEY and CDR2 as SVGEGT. Trimming pared 6 bases from V and 6 bases from J, leaving 15 bases between. The CDR3 sequence is 14 residues long. CDR3 amino acids: CASRRLGGGNIQYF. The CDR3 nucleotides read TGTGCCAGCAGACGACTAGGAGGCGGAAACATTCAGTACTTC.

This clonotype was recorded many times. The chain has TRBV27 and TRBJ1-2; 11 bases fit TRBD1. Per the germline V gene, CDR1 is MNHEY and CDR2 is SMNVEV (reference sequence). Losses at the gene ends were 6 bases for V and 8 bases for J; bases not matched to a gene: 5. This CDR3 is 13 amino acids long. Here the CDR3 reads CASRTDRGPGYTF. DNA of the CDR3: TGTGCCAGCAGGACGGACAGGGGGCCCGGCTACACCTTC.

This clonotype was counted at least ten times. This chain connects TRBV28 to TRBJ2-5; 9 bases fit TRBD1. This CDR3 region has 13 residues. Germline V CDR1 and CDR2: MDHEN, SYDVKM. With V trimmed by 7 bases and J by 2 bases, 2 bases remained unmatched. The CDR3 bases are TGTGCCAGCACGACAGGGGGACAAGAGACCCAGTACTTC. As protein: CASTTGGQETQYF.

This clonotype was seen at least ten times. V usage is TRBV27 and J usage is TRBJ1-6; a weak D match, TRBD1 (5 bases). The CDR3 covers 15 residues. Trimming cost V 2 bases and J 5 bases, with 10 bases left between them. Germline values: CDR1 MNHEY, CDR2 SMNVEV (reference sequence). CDR3 sequence (DNA): TGTGCCAGCAGTTTAAGGGGCTCGCATAATTCACCCCTCCACTTT. This translates into CASSLRGSHNSPLHF.